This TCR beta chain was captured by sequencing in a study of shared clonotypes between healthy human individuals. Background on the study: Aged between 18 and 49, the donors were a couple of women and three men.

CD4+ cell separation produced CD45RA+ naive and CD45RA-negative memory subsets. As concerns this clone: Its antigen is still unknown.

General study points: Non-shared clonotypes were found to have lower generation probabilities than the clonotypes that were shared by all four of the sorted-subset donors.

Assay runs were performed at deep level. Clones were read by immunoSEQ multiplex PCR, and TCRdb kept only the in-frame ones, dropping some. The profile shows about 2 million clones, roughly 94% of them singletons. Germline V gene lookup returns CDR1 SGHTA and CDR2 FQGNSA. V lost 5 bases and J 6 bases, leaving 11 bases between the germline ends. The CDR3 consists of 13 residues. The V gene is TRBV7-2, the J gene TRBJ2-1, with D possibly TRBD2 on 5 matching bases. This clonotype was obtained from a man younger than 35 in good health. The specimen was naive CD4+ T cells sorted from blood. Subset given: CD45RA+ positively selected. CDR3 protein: CASSRVEGNEQFF. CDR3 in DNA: TGTGCCAGCAGCCGCGTTGAGGGCAATGAGCAGTTCTTC. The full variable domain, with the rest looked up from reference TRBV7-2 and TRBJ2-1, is GAGVSQSPSNKVTEKGKDVELRCDPISGHTALYWYRQSLGQGLEFLIYFQGNSAPDKSGLPSDRFSAERTGGSVSTLTIQRTQQEDSAVYLCASSRVEGNEQFFGPGTRLTVL.